These 19 T cell receptor beta chains came from one sample sequenced in a study of blood T cells in healthy people across ages. Next came a second PCR, run for about 7 to 12 cycles, which used a sample-barcoded 5' primer along with a J-beta primer mix. TCRdb fed the 5' RACE reads into MiXCR, producing one record per CDR3 protein. The sample lists more than 750,000 distinct CDR3 sequences, under 35% occurring once. These same records also appear under a second study, on T cells of mothers and their children.

What was sequenced was blood. The receptors derive from a woman in her 40s in good health.

This clonotype was picked up many times. CDR3: CASSLSVNQPQHF. The DNA of the CDR3 is TGTGCCAGCAGTTTATCGGTCAATCAGCCCCAGCATTTT. The V and J genes are TRBV28 and TRBJ1-5; D is uncertain. The CDR3 length is 13 residues. V lost 1 base and J lost 3, with 4 bases in between. CDR1 MDHEN and CDR2 SYDVKM come from the germline V gene. The full variable domain, in which reference TRBV28 and TRBJ1-5 provide the parts outside the CDR3, is DVKVTQSSRYLVKRTGEKVFLECVQDMDHENMFWYRQDPGLGLRLIYFSYDVKMKEKGDIPEGYSVSREKKERFSLILESASTNQTSMYLCASSLSVNQPQHFGDGTRLSIL.

The CDR3 DNA is TGTGCCAGCAGCTTGACAAGGCGGGAGAGCTGTTATGGCTACACCTTC. Translation: CASSLTRRESCYGYTF. The V and J genes are TRBV5-6 and TRBJ1-2; D unresolved. Trimming stripped 1 base from V and 5 bases from J, with 18 bases between. From germline, CDR1 is SGHDT and CDR2 YYEEEE. This CDR3 region has 16 residues.

This clonotype has a single count. The CDR3 DNA is TGTGCCACCAGCAGAGATTGGGGGACACCTGGATCCTACAATGAGCAGTACTTC. As protein: CATSRDWGTPGSYNEQYF. The V call is TRBV15, the J call TRBJ2-7; the D gene is possibly TRBD1 (6 bases). Per germline, CDR1 LNHNV and CDR2 YYDKDF (reference sequence). The ends were cut back, 0 bases at V and 7 bases at J, with 25 bases in the middle. CDR3 length: 18 residues.

The CDR3 sequence: CSAEQGLGTDTQYF. In DNA, the CDR3 is TGCAGTGCTGAACAGGGGCTCGGGACAGATACGCAGTATTTT. The gene calls are TRBV20-1 and TRBJ2-3; 7 bases align to TRBD1. The V gene's germline CDR1 is DFQATT and CDR2 SNEGSKA (reference sequence). Trimming took 5 bases from V and 3 from J; bases not matched to a gene: 8. The CDR3 spans 14 residues.

This chain joins TRBV12-3 or TRBV12-4 and TRBJ2-1, with 8 bases fitting TRBD2. The CDR3 loop spans 15 amino acids. With 2 bases clipped from V and 2 bases from J, the junction kept 2 bases outside the gene matches. CDR3 DNA: TGTGCCAGCAGTTTAAAACTAGCGGCCTACAATGAGCAGTTCTTC. It specifies CASSLKLAAYNEQFF.

On this clonotype: This may be a read error, as it is one base from a much larger clone. CDR3 sequence: CATNPRVIYNEQFF. The CDR3 DNA reads TGTGCCACCAACCCCAGGGTAATCTACAATGAGCAGTTCTTC. V usage is TRBV15 and J usage is TRBJ2-1; D might be TRBD1 (5 bases). Trimming cost V 7 bases and J 3 bases, with 13 bases left between them. The CDR3 loop spans 14 amino acids. Germline loops: CDR1 LNHNV, CDR2 YYDKDF (reference sequence).

The genes are TRBV5-3 and TRBJ2-7; 9 bases are shared with TRBD2. TRBV5-3 is reported as an ORF; its role is uncertain. The J segment lost 3 bases and the V segment lost 8 bases, leaving 15 bases of the junction unmatched. This CDR3 spans 16 amino acids. The CDR3 protein is CASTLLAGTSLYEQYF. The CDR3 DNA is TGTGCCAGCACCCTCCTCGCTGGGACTAGCCTCTACGAGCAGTACTTC.

The genes are TRBV11-2 and TRBJ1-2; 9 nucleotides line up with TRBD1. The V and J ends lost 5 bases and 6 bases, in that order; junction bases with no gene match: 7. The CDR3 runs 14 residues. CDR1 is SGHAT, CDR2 FQNNGV, per germline. The CDR3 DNA is TGTGCCAGCAGCACACAGGGGGCGGAGGATGGCTACACCTTC. This encodes CASSTQGAEDGYTF.

This clonotype appeared many times. The V and J genes are TRBV9 and TRBJ2-5; D gene unclear. CDR1 is SGDLS, CDR2 YYNGEE, per germline. The CDR3 spans 10 residues. For the CDR3, the DNA is TGTGGTCCAGTCCAAGAGACCCAGTACTTC. Translation gives CGPVQETQYF.

A few counts support this clonotype. The chain links TRBV11-3 to TRBJ2-7; 8 nucleotides match TRBD1. V was clipped by 0 bases and J by 5 bases; unmatched bases: 18. The CDR3 totals 19 residues. CDR1 and CDR2 from the germline V gene are SGHNT and YENEEA. CDR3: CASSLDPRGTSGGMDEQYF. CDR3 coding DNA: TGTGCCAGCAGCTTAGATCCGAGGGGGACATCAGGGGGCATGGACGAGCAGTACTTC.

The rearrangement links TRBV15 to TRBJ2-5; D may correspond to TRBD1 or TRBD2 (5 bases each). The CDR3 runs to 16 residues. Trimming left V 0 bases short and J 11 bases short, with 22 bases between. Per germline, CDR1 LNHNV and CDR2 YYDKDF (reference sequence). This chain's CDR3 is CATSREAGSGLNEQYF. Written as DNA, the CDR3 is TGTGCCACCAGCAGAGAGGCAGGGTCAGGACTTAATGAGCAGTACTTC.

CDR3 sequence (DNA): TGTGCCAGCAGTGAAGAGGGGCTCTATGGCTACACCTTC. As protein: CASSEEGLYGYTF. The chain recombines TRBV2 with TRBJ1-2; possible D gene TRBD1, 5 bases. Germline V gene lookup returns CDR1 SNHLY and CDR2 FYNNEI. CDR3 size: 13 residues. Trimming removed 1 base at V and 4 bases at J, with 7 bases between.

V usage is TRBV5-6 and J usage is TRBJ2-3; 7 nucleotides agree with TRBD1. Germline trimming cut 4 bases from V and 5 bases from J; bases unmatched to any gene: 7. Germline V gene lookup returns CDR1 SGHDT and CDR2 YYEEEE. CDR3 length: 14 residues. CDR3 in amino acids: CASSPTGWEDTQYF. DNA for the CDR3: TGTGCCAGCAGCCCGACAGGGTGGGAAGATACGCAGTATTTT.

Only a few counts were recorded for this clonotype. This rearrangement joins TRBV2 to TRBJ2-5; no clear D gene. The V gene lost 6 bases and the J gene lost 6 bases, with 5 bases spanning the gap. The CDR3 runs 10 residues. CDR1 is SNHLY, CDR2 FYNNEI, per germline. In DNA form, the CDR3 reads TGTGCCAGCAGAGTGAAGACCCAGTACTTC. It translates to CASRVKTQYF. The variable domain in full, completed from reference TRBV2 and TRBJ2-5, reads EPEVTQTPSHQVTQMGQEVILRCVPISNHLYFYWYRQILGQKVEFLVSFYNNEISEKSEIFDDQFSVERPDGSNFTLKIRSTKLEDSAMYFCASRVKTQYFGPGTRLLVL.

This clonotype was recorded at least ten times. V usage is TRBV12-3 or TRBV12-4 and J usage is TRBJ2-1; tentatively, D is TRBD1 or TRBD2 (5 bases each). The CDR3 loop spans 12 amino acids. V shed 3 bases and J shed 7 bases, with 7 bases lying between them. This chain's CDR3 is CASSFGGNEQFF. As DNA, the CDR3 is TGTGCCAGCAGTTTTGGGGGAAATGAGCAGTTCTTC.

This clonotype was observed many times. The V call is TRBV7-3, the J call TRBJ2-7, with 7 nucleotides matching TRBD1. CDR1 and CDR2 (germline): SGHTA, FQGTGA. The V and J ends lost 0 bases and 4 bases, in that order; junction bases with no gene match: 6. The CDR3 runs to 15 residues. CDR3 sequence: CASSLTGTVGYEQYF. The CDR3 region has the DNA TGTGCCAGCAGCTTAACGGGGACAGTGGGATACGAGCAGTACTTC.

Concerning this clonotype itself: The conserved phenylalanine or tryptophan is not found at the CDR3 terminus, so this likely reflects a read error. No DNA is shown, since the ends of the CDR3 on it are uncertain; the CDR3 is the one TCRdb lists. The chain links TRBV27 to TRBJ2-1; the DNA was not used to check the table's D call, TRBD2. In germline, CDR1 is MNHEY, CDR2 SMNVEV (reference sequence). The CDR3 region is 18 residues in length, termini included. The CDR3 loop is CASSANRLAGGRNNERFV.

This clonotype was detected only a few times. The genes are TRBV4-1 and TRBJ1-2, with 8 bases identical to TRBD1. CDR1 is MGHRA, CDR2 YSYEKL, per germline. With 3 bases clipped from V and 3 bases from J, the junction kept 9 bases outside the gene matches. CDR3 length: 16 residues. CDR3 in DNA: TGCGCCAGCAGCCACCGTCTAGGGGGACAGGACTATGGCTACACCTTC. This codes for CASSHRLGGQDYGYTF.

Ten or more counts support this clonotype. The chain recombines TRBV5-1 with TRBJ2-1; 14 bases line up with TRBD2. V lost 4 bases and J lost 1; bases outside the gene matches: 4. The CDR3 totals 17 residues. Germline V gene data show CDR1 as SGHRS and CDR2 as YFSETQ. CDR3 protein: CASSVRLAGGSYNEQFF. As DNA, the CDR3 is TGCGCCAGCAGCGTGCGACTAGCGGGGGGGTCCTACAATGAGCAGTTCTTC. The full variable domain, rest sourced from reference TRBV5-1 and TRBJ2-1, is KAGVTQTPRYLIKTRGQQVTLSCSPISGHRSVSWYQQTPGQGLQFLFEYFSETQRNKGNFPGRFSGRQFSNSRSEMNVSTLELGDSALYLCASSVRLAGGSYNEQFFGPGTRLTVL.